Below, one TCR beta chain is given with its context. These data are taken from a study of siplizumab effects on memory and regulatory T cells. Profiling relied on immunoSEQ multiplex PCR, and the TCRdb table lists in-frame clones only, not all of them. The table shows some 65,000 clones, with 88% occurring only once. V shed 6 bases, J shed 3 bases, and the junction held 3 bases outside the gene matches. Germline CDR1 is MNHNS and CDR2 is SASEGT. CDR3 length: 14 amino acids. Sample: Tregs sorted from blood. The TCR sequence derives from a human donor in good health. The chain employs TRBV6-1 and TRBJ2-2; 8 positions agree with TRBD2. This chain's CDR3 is CASRTGGDTGELFF. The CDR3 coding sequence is TGTGCCAGCAGGACGGGAGGGGACACCGGGGAGCTGTTTTTT.